Included here is one TCR beta chain sequence, with context. Its antigen is undetermined. The data derive from a study of cytomegalovirus exposure and HLA in healthy donors. On the study more broadly: Among roughly 190 million T cells, an earlier analysis found 117 million unique TCR beta sequences.

Study-wide points: With later analysis, a missense DCLRE1C variant became linked to TCR beta V- and J-gene trimming. For most TCR beta V segments, an earlier analysis put the productive rate at about 87% or about 30% of the time. Analyzed later, association rates of TCRs varied across HLA loci, with DRB1 most and HLA-C fewest.

Primers included in the PCR were 60 Vbeta and 13 Jbeta primers. Produced via immunoSEQ multiplex PCR; TCRdb's table is partial and in-frame only. The sample shows 200,000 to 250,000 clones, approximately 88% of them seen only once. Germline lookup yields CDR1 SGHTS and CDR2 YDEGEE. The CDR3 sequence is 17 residues long. The ends lost 3 bases at V and 1 base at J; junction bases unmatched: 4. Input material: PBMCs. This TCR came from a boy between 2 and 10 years old in good health and CMV-seronegative. This sequence joins TRBV5-8 and TRBJ2-5; 15 bases fit TRBD2. CDR3 in amino acids: CASSSGLAGGSQETQYF. CDR3 sequence (DNA): TGTGCCAGCAGCTCGGGACTAGCGGGAGGCTCCCAAGAGACCCAGTACTTC.